Listed below are T cell receptor beta chains from one sample, sequenced in a study of shared T cell receptors in the human thymus. The table came from immunoSEQ multiplex PCR; TCRdb's copy has only in-frame clones and leaves some out. The sample has tens of thousands of clones, roughly 96% seen once. The sample consisted of thymocytes. All receptors derive from a human donor. CDR3s include the opening cysteine and the closing phenylalanine or tryptophan. A D gene is named only where the DNA matches it firmly. Rows may omit the clone size; those that give it use once, few, many or a size class.

D gene: .
V gene: TRBV7-9
CDR3 length: 13
clone size: .
J gene: TRBJ1-3
CDR3 protein: CASSPRTGNTIYF
CDR3 DNA: TGTGCCAGCAGCCCCAGAACAGGAAACACCATATATTTT

D gene: .
V gene: TRBV15
CDR3 length: 22
clone size: .
J gene: TRBJ2-4
CDR3 protein: CATSSNYFPEIRRLVAKNIQYF
CDR3 DNA: TGTGCCACCAGCAGCAACTATTTCCCAGAGATCCGTCGCCTGGTAGCCAAAAACATTCAGTACTTC

D gene: TRBD1
V gene: TRBV28
CDR3 length: 14
clone size: .
J gene: TRBJ1-3
CDR3 protein: CASSYFRGQDTIYF
CDR3 DNA: TGTGCCAGCAGCTACTTCAGGGGGCAGGACACCATATATTTT

D gene: .
V gene: TRBV19
CDR3 length: 14
clone size: few
J gene: TRBJ2-1
CDR3 protein: CASSIAGSYNEQFF
CDR3 DNA: TGTGCCAGTAGTATCGCGGGGTCCTACAATGAGCAGTTCTTC

D gene: .
V gene: TRBV5-4
CDR3 length: 17
clone size: .
J gene: TRBJ2-6
CDR3 protein: CASSLALGDSGANVLTF
CDR3 DNA: TGTGCCAGCAGCTTGGCCCTCGGAGACTCTGGGGCCAACGTCCTGACTTTC

D gene: .
V gene: TRBV11-2
CDR3 length: 16
clone size: .
J gene: TRBJ2-3
CDR3 protein: CASSLAGGGGTDTQYF
CDR3 DNA: TGTGCCAGCAGCTTAGCAGGAGGGGGTGGCACAGATACGCAGTATTTT

D gene: .
V gene: TRBV29-1
CDR3 length: 14
clone size: .
J gene: TRBJ1-2
CDR3 protein: CSVPTTMRSYGYTF
CDR3 DNA: TGCAGCGTTCCAACAACTATGAGGTCTTATGGCTACACCTTC

D gene: .
V gene: TRBV28
CDR3 length: 18
clone size: .
J gene: TRBJ1-5
CDR3 protein: CASSLPLFKARLNQPQHF
CDR3 DNA: TGTGCCAGCAGTCTACCCCTGTTTAAGGCCAGGCTAAATCAGCCCCAGCATTTT

D gene: .
V gene: TRBV5-1
CDR3 length: 16
clone size: .
J gene: TRBJ1-5
CDR3 protein: CASSLGAGDSNQPQHF
CDR3 DNA: TGCGCCAGCAGCTTGGGAGCCGGGGATAGCAATCAGCCCCAGCATTTT

D gene: .
V gene: TRBV15
CDR3 length: 15
clone size: once
J gene: TRBJ2-5
CDR3 protein: CATSRGGQFQETQYF
CDR3 DNA: TGTGCCACCAGCAGGGGGGGACAATTCCAAGAGACCCAGTACTTC

D gene: .
V gene: TRBV29-1
CDR3 length: 11
clone size: .
J gene: TRBJ1-4
CDR3 protein: CSVYRNEKLFF
CDR3 DNA: TGCAGCGTTTACCGAAATGAAAAACTGTTTTTT

D gene: TRBD2
V gene: TRBV4-2
CDR3 length: 18
clone size: few
J gene: TRBJ2-3
CDR3 protein: CASSQASGANLGTDTQYF
CDR3 DNA: TGTGCCAGCAGCCAAGCTAGCGGGGCCAACTTAGGCACAGATACGCAGTATTTT

D gene: .
V gene: TRBV4-1
CDR3 length: 14
clone size: .
J gene: TRBJ1-5
CDR3 protein: CASSQILRDQPQHF
CDR3 DNA: TGCGCCAGCAGCCAGATCCTAAGGGATCAGCCCCAGCATTTT

D gene: .
V gene: TRBV27
CDR3 length: 18
clone size: .
J gene: TRBJ2-7
CDR3 protein: CASSLKSTGTHYTYEQYF
CDR3 DNA: TGTGCCAGCAGTTTGAAAAGTACCGGGACTCATTATACCTACGAGCAGTACTTC

D gene: .
V gene: TRBV11-2
CDR3 length: 17
clone size: .
J gene: TRBJ1-1
CDR3 protein: CASSDVRRGEGYTEAFF
CDR3 DNA: TGTGCCAGCAGTGATGTTAGACGGGGCGAGGGGTACACTGAAGCTTTCTTT

D gene: TRBD2
V gene: TRBV4-3
CDR3 length: 15
clone size: .
J gene: TRBJ2-5
CDR3 protein: CASSHRAGPQETQYF
CDR3 DNA: TGCGCCAGCAGCCACCGAGCGGGGCCTCAAGAGACCCAGTACTTC

D gene: .
V gene: TRBV27
CDR3 length: 15
clone size: .
J gene: TRBJ2-3
CDR3 protein: CASKWSGRPADTQYF
CDR3 DNA: TGTGCCAGCAAGTGGTCTGGTCGCCCCGCAGATACGCAGTATTTT

D gene: .
V gene: TRBV5-1
CDR3 length: 13
clone size: .
J gene: TRBJ2-1
CDR3 protein: CASSLASGNEQFF
CDR3 DNA: TGCGCCAGCAGCTTGGCCAGCGGTAATGAGCAGTTCTTC

D gene: .
V gene: TRBV5-3
CDR3 length: 12
clone size: few
J gene: TRBJ1-2
CDR3 protein: CARSLLVRCYTF
CDR3 DNA: TGTGCCAGAAGCTTGCTCGTGAGATGCTACACCTTC

D gene: .
V gene: TRBV21-1
CDR3 length: 15
clone size: .
J gene: TRBJ1-5
CDR3 protein: CASSKEKCPNQPQHF
CDR3 DNA: TGTGCCAGCAGCAAAGAAAAATGCCCTAATCAGCCCCAGCATTTT

D gene: TRBD1
V gene: TRBV9
CDR3 length: 15
clone size: once
J gene: TRBJ1-2
CDR3 protein: CASSLGTGFENGYTF
CDR3 DNA: TGTGCCAGCAGCTTGGGGACAGGGTTCGAAAATGGCTACACCTTC

D gene: .
V gene: TRBV15
CDR3 length: 17
clone size: once
J gene: TRBJ1-5
CDR3 protein: CATSRDLAPSWYQPQHF
CDR3 DNA: TGTGCCACCAGCAGAGATTTGGCCCCTAGCTGGTATCAGCCCCAGCATTTT

D gene: .
V gene: TRBV10-3
CDR3 length: 18
clone size: .
J gene: TRBJ1-5
CDR3 protein: CAISEYYGVYRGNQPQHF
CDR3 DNA: TGTGCCATCAGTGAGTACTATGGTGTCTACAGGGGCAATCAGCCCCAGCATTTT

D gene: TRBD1
V gene: TRBV10-1
CDR3 length: 14
clone size: .
J gene: TRBJ2-7
CDR3 protein: CASMGGTGGYEQYF
CDR3 DNA: TGCGCCAGCATGGGAGGGACAGGGGGGTACGAGCAGTACTTC

D gene: .
V gene: TRBV29-1
CDR3 length: 16
clone size: once
J gene: TRBJ1-1
CDR3 protein: CSVAPVLQLGHTEAFF
CDR3 DNA: TGCAGCGTTGCTCCTGTCCTACAATTGGGGCACACTGAAGCTTTCTTT

D gene: .
V gene: TRBV14
CDR3 length: 16
clone size: .
J gene: TRBJ1-1
CDR3 protein: CASSQDKRFLDTEAFF
CDR3 DNA: TGTGCCAGCAGCCAAGATAAAAGGTTTTTGGACACTGAAGCTTTCTTT

D gene: .
V gene: TRBV9
CDR3 length: 16
clone size: .
J gene: TRBJ1-6
CDR3 protein: CASSVKPHDRDSPLHF
CDR3 DNA: TGTGCCAGCAGCGTAAAGCCGCATGATAGGGATTCACCCCTCCACTTT

D gene: .
V gene: TRBV5-1
CDR3 length: 14
clone size: .
J gene: TRBJ1-2
CDR3 protein: CASSLGGGDYGYTF
CDR3 DNA: TGCGCCAGCAGCTTGGGAGGCGGGGACTATGGCTACACCTTC

D gene: .
V gene: TRBV5-6
CDR3 length: 14
clone size: .
J gene: TRBJ2-5
CDR3 protein: CASSLGALQETQYF
CDR3 DNA: TGTGCCAGCAGCTTGGGGGCCCTCCAAGAGACCCAGTACTTC

D gene: .
V gene: TRBV28
CDR3 length: 14
clone size: .
J gene: TRBJ1-1
CDR3 protein: CASSLSTGGLEAFF
CDR3 DNA: TGTGCCAGCAGTTTATCAACTGGGGGTTTGGAAGCTTTCTTT

D gene: TRBD1
V gene: TRBV4-1
CDR3 length: 15
clone size: .
J gene: TRBJ2-7
CDR3 protein: CASSPRDRVTYEQYF
CDR3 DNA: TGCGCCAGCAGCCCCCGGGACAGGGTAACCTACGAGCAGTACTTC

D gene: TRBD2
V gene: TRBV28
CDR3 length: 16
clone size: .
J gene: TRBJ2-1
CDR3 protein: CASSFPIAGSYNEQFF
CDR3 DNA: TGTGCCAGCAGTTTCCCGATAGCGGGGAGTTACAATGAGCAGTTCTTC

D gene: .
V gene: TRBV28
CDR3 length: 14
clone size: .
J gene: TRBJ1-3
CDR3 protein: CASSRGFAGNTIYF
CDR3 DNA: TGTGCCAGCAGCAGGGGTTTTGCGGGAAACACCATATATTTT

D gene: .
V gene: TRBV28
CDR3 length: 16
clone size: .
J gene: TRBJ1-5
CDR3 protein: CASSLKGPNSNQPQHF
CDR3 DNA: TGTGCCAGCAGTTTAAAGGGTCCAAATAGCAATCAGCCCCAGCATTTT

D gene: TRBD1
V gene: TRBV14
CDR3 length: 15
clone size: once
J gene: TRBJ2-7
CDR3 protein: CASSQDGTGYNEQYF
CDR3 DNA: TGTGCCAGCAGCCAAGACGGGACAGGGTATAACGAGCAGTACTTC